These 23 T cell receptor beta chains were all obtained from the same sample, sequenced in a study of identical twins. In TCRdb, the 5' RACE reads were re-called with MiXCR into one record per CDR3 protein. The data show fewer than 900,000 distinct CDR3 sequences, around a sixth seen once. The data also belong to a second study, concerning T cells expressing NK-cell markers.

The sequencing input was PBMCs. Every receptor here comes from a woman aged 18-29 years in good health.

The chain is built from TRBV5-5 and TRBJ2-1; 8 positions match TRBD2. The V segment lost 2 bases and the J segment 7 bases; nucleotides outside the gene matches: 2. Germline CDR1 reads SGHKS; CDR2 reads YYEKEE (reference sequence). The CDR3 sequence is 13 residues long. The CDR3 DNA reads TGTGCCAGCAGCTTCCCTAGCGGGAATGAGCAGTTCTTC. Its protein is CASSFPSGNEQFF.

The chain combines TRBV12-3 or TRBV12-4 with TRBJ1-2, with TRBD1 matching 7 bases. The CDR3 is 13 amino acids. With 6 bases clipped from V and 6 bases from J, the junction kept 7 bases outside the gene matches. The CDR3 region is CASRLTGTHGYTF. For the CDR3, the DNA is TGTGCCAGCAGGCTGACAGGGACACATGGCTACACCTTC.

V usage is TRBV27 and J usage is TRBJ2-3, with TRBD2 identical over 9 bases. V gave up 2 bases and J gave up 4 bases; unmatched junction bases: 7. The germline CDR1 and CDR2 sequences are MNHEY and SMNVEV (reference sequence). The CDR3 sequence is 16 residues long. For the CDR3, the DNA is TGTGCCAGCAGTTTAACGGGACTAGCCGGGCCAGATACGCAGTATTTT. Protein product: CASSLTGLAGPDTQYF.

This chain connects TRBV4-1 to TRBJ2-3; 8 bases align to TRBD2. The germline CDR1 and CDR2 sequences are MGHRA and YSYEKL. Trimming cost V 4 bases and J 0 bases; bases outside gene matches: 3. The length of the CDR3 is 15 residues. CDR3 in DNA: TGCGCCAGCAGCCGACTAGCGAGCAGCACAGATACGCAGTATTTT. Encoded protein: CASSRLASSTDTQYF.

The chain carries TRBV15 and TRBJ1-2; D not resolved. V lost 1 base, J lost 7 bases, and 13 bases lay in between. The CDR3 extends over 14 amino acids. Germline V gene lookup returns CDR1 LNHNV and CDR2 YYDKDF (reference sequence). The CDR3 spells CATSRVQPGGGYTF. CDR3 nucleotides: TGTGCCACCAGCAGAGTACAGCCTGGCGGTGGCTACACCTTC. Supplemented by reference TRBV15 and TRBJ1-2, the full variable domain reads DAMVIQNPRYQVTQFGKPVTLSCSQTLNHNVMYWYQQKSSQAPKLLFHYYDKDFNNEADTPDNFQSRRPNTSFCFLDIRSPGLGDTAMYLCATSRVQPGGGYTFGSGTRLTVV.

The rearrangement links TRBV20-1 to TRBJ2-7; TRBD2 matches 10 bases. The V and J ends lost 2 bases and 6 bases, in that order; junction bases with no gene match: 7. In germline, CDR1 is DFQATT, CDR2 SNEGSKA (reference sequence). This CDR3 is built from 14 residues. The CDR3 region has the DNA TGCAGTGCTAGATCCCTAGCGGGAGACTCCGAGCAGTACTTC. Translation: CSARSLAGDSEQYF.

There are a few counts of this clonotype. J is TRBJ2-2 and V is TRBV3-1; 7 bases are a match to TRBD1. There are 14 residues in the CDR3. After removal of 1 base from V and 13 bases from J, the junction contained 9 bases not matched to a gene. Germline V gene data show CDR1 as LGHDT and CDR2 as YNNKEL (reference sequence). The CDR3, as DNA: TGTGCCAGCAGCCAAGGGACAGGACGATCGAGGCTGTTTTTT. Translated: CASSQGTGRSRLFF.

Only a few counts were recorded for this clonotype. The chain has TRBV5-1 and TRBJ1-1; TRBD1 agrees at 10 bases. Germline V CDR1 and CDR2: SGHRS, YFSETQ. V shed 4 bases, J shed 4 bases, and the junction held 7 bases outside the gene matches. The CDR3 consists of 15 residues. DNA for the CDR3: TGCGCCAGCAGCCTGACAGGGGGCGTGAGCACTGAAGCTTTCTTT. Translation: CASSLTGGVSTEAFF.

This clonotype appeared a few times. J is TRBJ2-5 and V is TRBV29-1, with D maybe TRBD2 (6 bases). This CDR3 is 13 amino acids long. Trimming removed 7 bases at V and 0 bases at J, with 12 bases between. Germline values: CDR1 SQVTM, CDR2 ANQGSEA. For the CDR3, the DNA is TGCAGCGCTGGGGAGGCGTACCAAGAGACCCAGTACTTC. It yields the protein CSAGEAYQETQYF.

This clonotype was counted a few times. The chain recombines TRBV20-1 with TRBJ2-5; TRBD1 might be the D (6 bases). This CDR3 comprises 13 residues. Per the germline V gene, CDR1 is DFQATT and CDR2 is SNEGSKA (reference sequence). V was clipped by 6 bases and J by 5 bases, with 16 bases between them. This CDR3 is CSATQGNGETQYF. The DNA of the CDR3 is TGCAGTGCAACACAGGGAAACGGGGAGACCCAGTACTTC.

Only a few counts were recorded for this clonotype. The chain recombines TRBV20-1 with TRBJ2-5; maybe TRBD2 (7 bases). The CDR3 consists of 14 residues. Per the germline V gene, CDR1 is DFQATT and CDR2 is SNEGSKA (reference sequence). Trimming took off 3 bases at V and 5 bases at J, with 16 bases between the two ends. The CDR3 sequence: CSARVGGPMETQYF. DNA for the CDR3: TGCAGTGCTAGGGTGGGGGGGCCTATGGAGACCCAGTACTTC.

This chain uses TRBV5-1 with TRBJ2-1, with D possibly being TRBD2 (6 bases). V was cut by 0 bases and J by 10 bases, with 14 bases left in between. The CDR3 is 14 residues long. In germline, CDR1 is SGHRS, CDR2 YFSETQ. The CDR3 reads CASSLVSGQGEQFF. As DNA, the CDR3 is TGCGCCAGCAGCTTGGTTAGCGGCCAGGGAGAGCAGTTCTTC.

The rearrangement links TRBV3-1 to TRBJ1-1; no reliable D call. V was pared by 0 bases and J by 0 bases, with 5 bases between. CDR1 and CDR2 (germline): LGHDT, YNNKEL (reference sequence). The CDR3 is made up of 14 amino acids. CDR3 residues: CASSQDGLNTEAFF. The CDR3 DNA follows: TGTGCCAGCAGCCAAGACGGATTGAACACTGAAGCTTTCTTT.

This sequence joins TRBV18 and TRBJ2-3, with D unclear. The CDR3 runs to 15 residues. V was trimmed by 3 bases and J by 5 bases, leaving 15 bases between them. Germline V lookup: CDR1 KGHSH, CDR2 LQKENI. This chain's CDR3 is CASSPPGQGRDTQYF. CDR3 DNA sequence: TGTGCCAGCTCACCCCCTGGGCAAGGTCGAGATACGCAGTATTTT.

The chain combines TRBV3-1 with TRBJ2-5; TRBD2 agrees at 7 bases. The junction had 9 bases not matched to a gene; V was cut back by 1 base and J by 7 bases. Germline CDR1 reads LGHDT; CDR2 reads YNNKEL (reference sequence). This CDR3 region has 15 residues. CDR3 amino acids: CASSQGGAGAGTQYF. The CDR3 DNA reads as TGTGCCAGCAGCCAAGGAGGTGCGGGAGCGGGGACCCAGTACTTC.

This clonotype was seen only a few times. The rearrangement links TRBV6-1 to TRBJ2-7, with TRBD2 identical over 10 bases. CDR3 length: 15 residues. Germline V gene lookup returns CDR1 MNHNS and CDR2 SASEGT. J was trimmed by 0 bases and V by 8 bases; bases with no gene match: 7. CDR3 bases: TGTGCCAGCCGTCTTAGCGGGAGGAGCTCCTACGAGCAGTACTTC. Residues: CASRLSGRSSYEQYF.

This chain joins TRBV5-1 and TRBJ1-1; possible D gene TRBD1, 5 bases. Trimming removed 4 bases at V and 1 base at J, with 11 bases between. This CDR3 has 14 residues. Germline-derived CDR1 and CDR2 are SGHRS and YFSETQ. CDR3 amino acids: CASSPLGRNTEAFF. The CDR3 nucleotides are TGCGCCAGCAGCCCCCTGGGACGGAACACTGAAGCTTTCTTT. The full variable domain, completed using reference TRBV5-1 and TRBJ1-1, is KAGVTQTPRYLIKTRGQQVTLSCSPISGHRSVSWYQQTPGQGLQFLFEYFSETQRNKGNFPGRFSGRQFSNSRSEMNVSTLELGDSALYLCASSPLGRNTEAFFGQGTRLTVV.

The CDR3 region is CSAPRPTGELFF. CDR3 DNA: TGCAGTGCTCCCCGGCCCACCGGGGAGCTGTTTTTT. The chain links TRBV20-1 to TRBJ2-2; D is undetermined. Germline V gene lookup returns CDR1 DFQATT and CDR2 SNEGSKA (reference sequence). Deletions cut 5 bases from V and 4 bases from J, with 8 bases between. This CDR3 has 12 residues.

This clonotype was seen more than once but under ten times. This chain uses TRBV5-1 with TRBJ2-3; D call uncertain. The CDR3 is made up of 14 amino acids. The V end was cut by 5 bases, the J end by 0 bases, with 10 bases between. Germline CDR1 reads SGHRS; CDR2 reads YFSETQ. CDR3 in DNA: TGCGCCAGCAGAGACGTCTCTAGCACAGATACGCAGTATTTT. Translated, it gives CASRDVSSTDTQYF.

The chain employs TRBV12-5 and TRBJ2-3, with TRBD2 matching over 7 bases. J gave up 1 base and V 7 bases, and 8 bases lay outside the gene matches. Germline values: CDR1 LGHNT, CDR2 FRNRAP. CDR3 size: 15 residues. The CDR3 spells CASALSSGGTDTQYF. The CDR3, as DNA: TGTGCTAGTGCCCTAAGCAGCGGGGGCACAGATACGCAGTATTTT.

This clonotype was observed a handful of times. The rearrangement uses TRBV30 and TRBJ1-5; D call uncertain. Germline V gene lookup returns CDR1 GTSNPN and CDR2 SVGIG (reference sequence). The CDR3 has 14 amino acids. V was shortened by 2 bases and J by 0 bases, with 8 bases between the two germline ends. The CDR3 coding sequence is TGTGCCTGGAGTAGAGGCTTTAGCAATCAGCCCCAGCATTTT. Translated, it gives CAWSRGFSNQPQHF. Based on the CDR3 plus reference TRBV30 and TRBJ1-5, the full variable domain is SQTIHQWPATLVQPVGSPLSLECTVEGTSNPNLYWYRQAAGRGLQLLFYSVGIGQISSEVPQNLSASRPQDRQFILSSKKLLLSDSGFYLCAWSRGFSNQPQHFGDGTRLSIL.

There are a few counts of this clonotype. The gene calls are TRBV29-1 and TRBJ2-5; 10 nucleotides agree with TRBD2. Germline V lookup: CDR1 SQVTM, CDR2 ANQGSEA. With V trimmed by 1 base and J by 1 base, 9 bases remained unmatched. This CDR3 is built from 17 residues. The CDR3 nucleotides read TGCAGCGTTGAAGGGCCCTTTAGCGGGGGGACCCAAGAGACCCAGTACTTC. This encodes CSVEGPFSGGTQETQYF. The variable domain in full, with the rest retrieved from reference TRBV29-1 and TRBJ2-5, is SAVISQKPSRDICQRGTSLTIQCQVDSQVTMMFWYRQQPGQSLTLIATANQGSEATYESGFVIDKFPISRPNLTFSTLTVSNMSPEDSSIYLCSVEGPFSGGTQETQYFGPGTRLLVL.

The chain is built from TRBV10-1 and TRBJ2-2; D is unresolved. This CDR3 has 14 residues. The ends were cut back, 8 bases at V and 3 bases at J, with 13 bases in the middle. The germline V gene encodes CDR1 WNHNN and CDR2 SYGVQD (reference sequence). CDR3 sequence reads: CASSTRPDTGELFF. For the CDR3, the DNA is TGCGCCAGCTCAACCCGACCCGACACCGGGGAGCTGTTTTTT.